Reported below is one T cell receptor (beta chain). Its matching antigen is unknown. The data were obtained in a study of chemoradiotherapy in HPV16-positive cancers. Study-level findings and limits: Better recurrence-free survival went with HPV-responsive T-cell expansion in HPV16-positive patients.

Samples were taken several times over chemoradiotherapy. The repertoire was sequenced with immunoSEQ multiplex PCR; TCRdb's copy has only in-frame clones and lacks some. The repertoire holds approximately 12,000 clones, 55% to 65% seen once, with less than 20% in the top ten. The receptor's source is a human donor with HPV-associated anogenital cancer. This specimen was taken from a patient who underwent chemoradiotherapy.

The CDR3 bases are TGTGCCAGCAGCTTAGGCGGGGCAGTAAACGAGCAGTACTTC. Amino acids: CASSLGGAVNEQYF. V gene TRBV11-3 combines with J gene TRBJ2-7, with D possibly being TRBD2 (6 bases). The V end was cut by 1 base, the J end by 5 bases, with 12 bases between. Germline CDR1 is SGHNT and CDR2 is YENEEA. The CDR3 totals 14 residues. Looking up the rest from reference TRBV11-3 and TRBJ2-7 gives the full variable domain: EAGVVQSPRYKIIEKKQPVAFWCNPISGHNTLYWYLQNLGQGPELLIRYENEEAVDDSQLPKDRFSAERLKGVDSTLKIQPAELGDSAVYLCASSLGGAVNEQYFGPGTRLTVT.